One sample yielded the 4 T cell receptor beta chains listed below, sequenced in a study of blood T cell repertoires in COVID-19. The table came from immunoSEQ multiplex PCR; TCRdb's copy has only in-frame clones and leaves some out. In the table there are about 52,000 clones, around 81% of which are singletons. Material for sequencing was peripheral blood. The source is an elderly woman with COVID-19, enrolled during active disease.

With regard to this clone: Mismatch with germline at one junction end may stem from a read error. J is TRBJ2-6 and V is TRBV19; a possible D gene is TRBD1 (7 bases). Germline V lookup: CDR1 LNHDA, CDR2 SQIVND (reference sequence). The CDR3 runs to 19 residues. CDR3 protein: CASSPRGVTVNSAANVLTF. For the CDR3, the DNA is TGTGCCAGTAGTCCCAGGGGGGTAACAGTTAACTCTGCGGCCAACGTCCTGACTTTC. Full variable domain (remainder filled in from reference TRBV19 and TRBJ2-6): DGGITQSPKYLFRKEGQNVTLSCEQNLNHDAMYWYRQDPGQGLRLIYYSQIVNDFQKGDIAEGYSVSREKKESFPLTVTSAQKNPTAFYLCASSPRGVTVNSAANVLTFGAGSRLTVL.

The V gene is TRBV28, the J gene TRBJ1-2, with unresolved D. The CDR3 sequence is 15 residues long. V lost 4 bases and J 2 bases, leaving 14 bases between the germline ends. CDR1 is MDHEN, CDR2 SYDVKM, per germline. The DNA of the CDR3 is TGTGCCAGCAGTTCCCTAACCTCCATGAACTATGGCTACACCTTC. Encoded protein: CASSSLTSMNYGYTF.

The CDR3 sequence: CASTLAYEQYF. The CDR3 DNA reads as TGTGCCAGCACCCTAGCCTACGAGCAGTACTTC. This chain connects TRBV3-1 (or the pseudogene TRBV3-2) to TRBJ2-7; D ambiguous. The CDR3 is 11 amino acids. Germline values: CDR1 LGHDT, CDR2 YNNKEL (reference sequence). V lost 7 bases to trimming and J lost 2 bases, with 6 bases between them.

The chain uses TRBV24-1 and TRBJ1-5; 9 bases are a match to TRBD1. This CDR3 comprises 16 residues. The germline gives CDR1 KGHDR, CDR2 SFDVKD. V lost 2 bases to trimming and J lost 2 bases; unmatched junction nucleotides: 3. CDR3 protein: CATSDWGQGGNQPQHF. CDR3 bases: TGTGCCACCAGTGATTGGGGACAGGGAGGCAATCAGCCCCAGCATTTT.